This T cell receptor (beta chain) was recorded in a study of blood T cell repertoires in COVID-19. Study background: PBMCs, B-cell-depleted T cells, or T cells provided the cDNA or gDNA that made up the material.

There are 14 residues in the CDR3. Deletions cut 2 bases from V and 4 bases from J, with 12 bases between. CDR1 and CDR2 (germline): MNHNS, SASEGT. Clones were read by immunoSEQ multiplex PCR, and TCRdb kept only the in-frame ones, dropping some. The table records about 200,000 clones, around 85% of them present only once. This clone was recorded at least ten times. The receptor's source is a man between 45 and 60 years old who had recovered from COVID-19. Sequencing input: peripheral blood. The chain couples TRBV6-1 to TRBJ2-7; no definite D call. This CDR3 is CASSELTERYEQYF. In DNA form, the CDR3 reads TGTGCCAGCAGTGAACTGACGGAGAGGTACGAGCAGTACTTC.